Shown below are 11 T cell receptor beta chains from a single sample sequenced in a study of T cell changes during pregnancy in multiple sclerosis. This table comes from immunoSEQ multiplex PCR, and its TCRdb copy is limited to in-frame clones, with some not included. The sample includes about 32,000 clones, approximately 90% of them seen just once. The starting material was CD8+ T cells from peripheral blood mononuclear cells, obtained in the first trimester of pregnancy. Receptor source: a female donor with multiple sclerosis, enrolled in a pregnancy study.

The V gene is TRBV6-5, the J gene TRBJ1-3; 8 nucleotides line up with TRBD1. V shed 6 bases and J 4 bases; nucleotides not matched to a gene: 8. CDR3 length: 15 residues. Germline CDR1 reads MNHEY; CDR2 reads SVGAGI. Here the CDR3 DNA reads TGTGCCAGCAGCTATACAGGGGGTTCAGGAAACACCATATATTTT. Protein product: CASSYTGGSGNTIYF.

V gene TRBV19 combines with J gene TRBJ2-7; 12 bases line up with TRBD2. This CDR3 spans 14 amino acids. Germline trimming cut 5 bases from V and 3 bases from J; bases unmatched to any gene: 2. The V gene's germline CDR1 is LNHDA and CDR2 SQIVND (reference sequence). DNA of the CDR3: TGTGCCAGTAGTCTGGGACTAGCGGGCTACGAGCAGTACTTC. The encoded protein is CASSLGLAGYEQYF.

CDR3 amino acids: CASSLTGGRADEQFF. Here the CDR3 DNA reads TGTGCCAGCAGCTTAACCGGCGGGAGGGCCGATGAGCAGTTCTTC. V gene TRBV7-3 combines with J gene TRBJ2-1; 9 bases align to TRBD2. The CDR3 is 15 amino acids. Germline lookup yields CDR1 SGHTA and CDR2 FQGTGA. The junction had 5 bases not matched to a gene; V was cut back by 0 bases and J by 8 bases.

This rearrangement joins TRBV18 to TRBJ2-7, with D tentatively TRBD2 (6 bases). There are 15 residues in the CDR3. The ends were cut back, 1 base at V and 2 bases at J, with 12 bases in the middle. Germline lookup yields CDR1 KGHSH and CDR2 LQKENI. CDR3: CASSPRDSGPYEQYF. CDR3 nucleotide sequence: TGTGCCAGCTCACCACGGGATAGCGGTCCCTACGAGCAGTACTTC.

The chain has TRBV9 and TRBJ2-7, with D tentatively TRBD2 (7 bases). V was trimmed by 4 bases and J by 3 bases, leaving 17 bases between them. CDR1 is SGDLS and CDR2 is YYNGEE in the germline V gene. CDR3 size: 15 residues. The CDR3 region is CASSRGGADLYEQYF. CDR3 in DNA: TGTGCCAGCAGCCGTGGGGGGGCAGACCTCTACGAGCAGTACTTC.

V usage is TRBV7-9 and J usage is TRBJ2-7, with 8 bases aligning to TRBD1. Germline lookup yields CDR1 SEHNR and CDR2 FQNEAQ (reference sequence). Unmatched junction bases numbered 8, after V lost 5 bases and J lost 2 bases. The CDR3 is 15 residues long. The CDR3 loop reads CASSPTRQGPYEQYF. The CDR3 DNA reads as TGTGCCAGCAGCCCTACGCGACAGGGGCCCTACGAGCAGTACTTC.

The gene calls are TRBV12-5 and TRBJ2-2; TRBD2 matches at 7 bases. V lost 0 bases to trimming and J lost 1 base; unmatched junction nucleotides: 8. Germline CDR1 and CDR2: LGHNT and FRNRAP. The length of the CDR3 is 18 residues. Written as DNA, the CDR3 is TGTGCTAGTGGTTTGGTAACATTCCTAGCGGAGAACACCGGGGAGCTGTTTTTT. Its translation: CASGLVTFLAENTGELFF.

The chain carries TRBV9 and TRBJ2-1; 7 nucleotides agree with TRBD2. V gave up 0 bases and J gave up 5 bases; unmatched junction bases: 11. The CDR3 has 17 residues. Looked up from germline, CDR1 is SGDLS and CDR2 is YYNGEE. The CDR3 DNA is TGTGCCAGCAGCGTAGAAGTTTTAGCGGGTCGGGACAATGAGCAGTTCTTC. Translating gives CASSVEVLAGRDNEQFF.

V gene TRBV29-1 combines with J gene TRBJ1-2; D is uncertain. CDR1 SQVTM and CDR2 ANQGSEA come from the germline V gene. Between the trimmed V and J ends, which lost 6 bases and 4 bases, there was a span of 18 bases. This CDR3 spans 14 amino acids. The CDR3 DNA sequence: TGCAGCGTGCAGCCAGAAAGTTGGAGCTATGGCTACACCTTC. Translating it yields CSVQPESWSYGYTF. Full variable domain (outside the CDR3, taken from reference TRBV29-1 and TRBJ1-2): SAVISQKPSRDICQRGTSLTIQCQVDSQVTMMFWYRQQPGQSLTLIATANQGSEATYESGFVIDKFPISRPNLTFSTLTVSNMSPEDSSIYLCSVQPESWSYGYTFGSGTRLTVV.

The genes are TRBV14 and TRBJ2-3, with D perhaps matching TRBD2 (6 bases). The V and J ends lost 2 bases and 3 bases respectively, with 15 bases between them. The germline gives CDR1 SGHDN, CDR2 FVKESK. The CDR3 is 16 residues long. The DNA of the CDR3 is TGTGCCAGCAGCCAATCGGCGGGGCTACGAACAGATACGCAGTATTTT. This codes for CASSQSAGLRTDTQYF.

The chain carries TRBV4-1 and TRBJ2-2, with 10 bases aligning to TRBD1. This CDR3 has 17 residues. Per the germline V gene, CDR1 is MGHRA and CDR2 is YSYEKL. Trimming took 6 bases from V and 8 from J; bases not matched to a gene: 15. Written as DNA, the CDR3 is TGCGCCAGCAGGATGCGACAGGGGGCGGGAGCTTTAGGGGAGCTGTTTTTT. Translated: CASRMRQGAGALGELFF.